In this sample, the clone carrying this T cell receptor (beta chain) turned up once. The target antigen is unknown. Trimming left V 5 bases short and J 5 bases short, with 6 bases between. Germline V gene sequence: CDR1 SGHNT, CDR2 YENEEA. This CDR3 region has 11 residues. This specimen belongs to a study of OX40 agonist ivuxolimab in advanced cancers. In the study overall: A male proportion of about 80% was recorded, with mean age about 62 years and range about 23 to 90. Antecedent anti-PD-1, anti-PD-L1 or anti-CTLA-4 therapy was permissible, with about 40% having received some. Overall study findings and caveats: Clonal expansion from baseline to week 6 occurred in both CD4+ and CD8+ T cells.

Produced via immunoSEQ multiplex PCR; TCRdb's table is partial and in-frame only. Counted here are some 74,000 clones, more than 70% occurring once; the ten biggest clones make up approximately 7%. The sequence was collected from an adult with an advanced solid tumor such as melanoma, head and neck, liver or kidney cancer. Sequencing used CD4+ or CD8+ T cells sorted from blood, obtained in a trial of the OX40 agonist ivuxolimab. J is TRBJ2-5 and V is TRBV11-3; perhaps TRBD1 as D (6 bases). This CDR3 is CASSQGETQYF. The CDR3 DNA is TGTGCCAGCAGCCAGGGGGAGACCCAGTACTTC.